This T cell receptor beta chain comes out of a study of T cells in Graves' hyperthyroidism and ophthalmopathy. On the study more broadly: Peripheral blood was obtained at initial diagnosis, preceding any treatment.

General study results and limits: Appearing also in blood were most of the thyroid clonotypes expanded above 0.001.

TCR beta CDR3 regions were amplified from RNA. Carried out on the TCR CDR3, a first-round RT-PCR used the HTBI primer set. A single record per CDR3 protein comes from TCRdb applying MiXCR to the multiplex PCR reads. The sample records roughly 700,000 distinct CDR3 sequences, 15% to 20% being singletons. This clonotype is a singleton in its sample. Its antigen remains unidentified. The sequence came from a man in his forties or fifties with Graves' hyperthyroidism. Sequencing was done on a sample of blood.

CDR3 in DNA: TGTGCCAGCTCACCTGTCGATACGCAGTATTTT. Translation: CASSPVDTQYF. The rearrangement uses TRBV18 and TRBJ2-3; D not certain. The V end was cut by 3 bases, the J end by 6 bases, with 4 bases between. This CDR3 has 11 residues. Germline loops: CDR1 KGHSH, CDR2 LQKENI. The full variable domain, in which reference TRBV18 and TRBJ2-3 provide the parts outside the CDR3, is NAGVMQNPRHLVRRRGQEARLRCSPMKGHSHVYWYRQLPEEGLKFMVYLQKENIIDESGMPKERFSAEFPKEGPSILRIQQVVRGDSAAYFCASSPVDTQYFGPGTRLTVL.